Each of the 27 T cell receptor beta chains below was sequenced from the same sample in a study of CD8 T cells in ankylosing spondylitis. Via MiXCR, TCRdb re-called the 5' RACE reads, giving one row per CDR3 protein. The profile shows around 130,000 distinct CDR3 sequences, approximately 10% of them singletons. What was sequenced was blood, either unsorted or a sorted T cell fraction (not recorded which). The receptor source for this set is a male donor with ankylosing spondylitis or in good health (not recorded which).

This clonotype was picked up many times. This chain joins TRBV7-9 and TRBJ2-1; 8 bases align to TRBD2. From germline, CDR1 is SEHNR and CDR2 FQNEAQ (reference sequence). This CDR3 has 16 residues. Trimming cost V 0 bases and J 5 bases; bases outside gene matches: 6. The CDR3 region has the DNA TGTGCCAGCAGCTTAGCCGGCGGTAGCGGGGACAATGAGCAGTTCTTC. Translation gives CASSLAGGSGDNEQFF. Together with reference TRBV7-9 and TRBJ2-1, the CDR3 gives the full variable domain: DTGVSQNPRHKITKRGQNVTFRCDPISEHNRLYWYRQTLGQGPEFLTYFQNEAQLEKSRLLSDRFSAERPKGSFSTLEIQRTEQGDSAMYLCASSLAGGSGDNEQFFGPGTRLTVL.

This clonotype was detected many times. The chain combines TRBV6-1 with TRBJ2-4, with D tentatively TRBD1 (6 bases). Trimming shortened V by 6 bases and J by 3 bases, and 18 bases separated the two germline ends. The CDR3 covers 16 residues. Germline CDR1 MNHNS, CDR2 SASEGT. The CDR3 reads CASRRQAQGGKNIQYF. The CDR3 nucleotides are TGTGCCAGCAGACGACAGGCCCAAGGGGGCAAAAACATTCAGTACTTC.

In its sample, this clonotype was seen a few times. The chain links TRBV20-1 to TRBJ1-5, with D unresolved. Germline-derived CDR1 and CDR2 are DFQATT and SNEGSKA (reference sequence). The CDR3 is 14 residues long. Deletions cut 2 bases from V and 0 bases from J, with 8 bases between. DNA of the CDR3: TGCAGTGCTAGAATTCCGGGTAGCAATCAGCCCCAGCATTTT. Amino acids: CSARIPGSNQPQHF.

This clonotype was counted ten times or more. The V gene is TRBV18, the J gene TRBJ2-3, with D maybe TRBD2 (5 bases). This CDR3 is built from 16 residues. The germline V gene encodes CDR1 KGHSH and CDR2 LQKENI. Trimming left V 3 bases short and J 4 bases short, with 17 bases between. CDR3 amino acids: CASSPVNTRGADTQYF. CDR3 bases: TGTGCCAGCTCACCCGTTAATACTCGGGGAGCAGATACGCAGTATTTT.

This clonotype was seen many times. CDR3 protein: CATSRDPEEQFF. The CDR3 coding sequence is TGTGCCACCAGCAGAGACCCCGAGGAGCAGTTCTTC. The V gene is TRBV15, the J gene TRBJ2-1; D not certain. The CDR3 contains 12 residues. Trimming took 0 bases from V and 10 from J, leaving 7 bases between them. Germline CDR1 LNHNV, CDR2 YYDKDF (reference sequence).

The rearrangement joins TRBV20-1 to TRBJ2-5; 10 bases line up with TRBD1. V gave up 6 bases and J gave up 8 bases; unmatched junction bases: 9. Germline lookup yields CDR1 DFQATT and CDR2 SNEGSKA (reference sequence). There are 13 residues in the CDR3. As DNA, the CDR3 is TGCAGTGCCTTCGGACAGGGGGGTGGAACCCAGTACTTC. This translates into CSAFGQGGGTQYF.

There are a few counts of this clonotype. The genes are TRBV30 and TRBJ2-1, with TRBD1 matching over 7 bases. V lost 0 bases and J lost 8; bases outside the gene matches: 4. The CDR3 runs 13 residues. The V gene's germline CDR1 is GTSNPN and CDR2 SVGIG (reference sequence). The CDR3 protein is CAWSVQGSDEQFF. In nucleotides, the CDR3 is TGTGCCTGGAGTGTACAGGGGAGCGATGAGCAGTTCTTC.

This rearrangement joins TRBV20-1 to TRBJ1-5; unclear D gene. The CDR3 covers 13 residues. V was cut by 4 bases and J by 2 bases, with 9 bases left in between. Germline-derived CDR1 and CDR2 are DFQATT and SNEGSKA (reference sequence). CDR3 DNA: TGCAGTGCTACTTCCCAGGGCAATCAGCCCCAGCATTTT. Amino acids: CSATSQGNQPQHF.

This clonotype came up a few times. V is TRBV7-2 and J is TRBJ2-7; a weak D match, TRBD1 (5 bases). CDR1 SGHTA and CDR2 FQGNSA come from the germline V gene. Trimming stripped 4 bases from V and 3 bases from J, with 16 bases between. The CDR3 spans 15 residues. The CDR3 reads CASSSTVSPLYEQYF. The DNA for the CDR3 is TGTGCCAGCAGCTCGACAGTATCCCCCCTCTACGAGCAGTACTTC.

This chain uses TRBV11-2 with TRBJ1-5; D might be TRBD1 (6 bases). Germline CDR1 SGHAT, CDR2 FQNNGV. CDR3 length: 17 residues. V was cut by 1 base and J by 2 bases, with 15 bases left in between. The CDR3 sequence is CASSLGAGAGGNQPQHF. The CDR3 DNA reads as TGTGCCAGCAGCTTAGGTGCAGGGGCGGGTGGCAATCAGCCCCAGCATTTT.

This clonotype was seen ten or more times. This chain uses TRBV27 with TRBJ2-6, with 8 bases aligning to TRBD2. The CDR3 is 13 amino acids. V lost 3 bases to trimming and J lost 12 bases; unmatched junction nucleotides: 4. Germline V gene lookup returns CDR1 MNHEY and CDR2 SMNVEV (reference sequence). DNA for the CDR3: TGTGCCAGCAGTTTCGGGGGGGCAGGCGTCCTGACTTTC. Its protein is CASSFGGAGVLTF.

This chain links TRBV7-2 with TRBJ1-1; D call uncertain. CDR3 length equals 14 residues. CDR1 and CDR2 (germline): SGHTA, FQGNSA. Deletions cut 1 base from V and 11 bases from J, with 17 bases between. The DNA for the CDR3 is TGTGCCAGCAGCTTAGAATCGTTCTACGTTGACGCTTTCTTT. Translating gives CASSLESFYVDAFF.

The sample holds a few counts of this clonotype. The chain uses TRBV20-1 and TRBJ2-7; the D call may be TRBD1 or TRBD2 (5 bases each). The V end was cut by 6 bases, the J end by 3 bases, with 18 bases between. The CDR3 extends over 14 amino acids. Germline V gives CDR1 DFQATT, CDR2 SNEGSKA (reference sequence). As DNA, the CDR3 is TGCAGTGCCCTTGAGGGGCGTTCAATCTACGAGCAGTACTTC. Encoded protein: CSALEGRSIYEQYF.

The chain carries TRBV5-1 and TRBJ1-2; D unresolved. In germline, CDR1 is SGHRS, CDR2 YFSETQ. Trimming pared 0 bases from V and 5 bases from J, leaving 14 bases between. The CDR3 has 15 amino acids. The CDR3 DNA reads as TGCGCCAGCAGCTTGGTCGCCGGGAAAGGGTATGGCTACACCTTC. Protein sequence: CASSLVAGKGYGYTF.

As DNA, the CDR3 is TGTGCCAGCAGTTTATCGGGACAGGGAGGCGTTTACGAGCAGTACTTC. Its translation is CASSLSGQGGVYEQYF. This chain joins TRBV28 and TRBJ2-7, with TRBD1 identical over 9 bases. Germline trimming cut 1 base from V and 4 bases from J; bases unmatched to any gene: 8. CDR3 length: 16 amino acids. In germline, CDR1 is MDHEN, CDR2 SYDVKM.

This clonotype was observed a few times. The chain has TRBV29-1 and TRBJ2-5; no clear D gene. V lost 1 base and J lost 1, with 4 bases in between. This CDR3 has 12 amino acids. Germline V gene sequence: CDR1 SQVTM, CDR2 ANQGSEA. CDR3 nucleotide sequence: TGCAGCGTTGAAGTCGTCCAAGAGACCCAGTACTTC. This translates into CSVEVVQETQYF.

The table lists this clonotype with many counts. CDR3 amino acids: CATSRGIGKAWDQPQHF. As DNA, the CDR3 is TGTGCCACCAGCAGGGGGATAGGCAAAGCCTGGGATCAGCCCCAGCATTTT. This chain links TRBV15 with TRBJ1-5; D unclear. This CDR3 has 17 amino acids. The V gene's germline CDR1 is LNHNV and CDR2 YYDKDF (reference sequence). Trimming left V 3 bases short and J 5 bases short, with 20 bases between.

The CDR3 nucleotides read TGTGCCAGCTCACCACGAGGACAGGGAGAGACCCAGTACTTC. Protein sequence: CASSPRGQGETQYF. The rearrangement joins TRBV18 to TRBJ2-5, with 8 bases lining up with TRBD1. This CDR3 comprises 14 residues. CDR1 and CDR2 from the germline V gene are KGHSH and LQKENI. V trimming: 1 base; J trimming: 4 bases; junction bases outside the gene matches: 2.

V gene TRBV12-3 or TRBV12-4 combines with J gene TRBJ1-5; tentatively, D is TRBD1 (6 bases). This CDR3 has 14 amino acids. V lost 5 bases and J lost 7, with 15 bases in between. Here the CDR3 reads CASSLRGADQPQHF. The CDR3 nucleotides read TGTGCCAGCAGTCTTCGGGGGGCGGACCAGCCCCAGCATTTT.

There are a few counts of this clonotype. J is TRBJ2-1 and V is TRBV29-1; the match to TRBD1 covers 7 bases. V was clipped by 3 bases and J by 0 bases; unmatched bases: 2. This CDR3 has 14 amino acids. Per the germline V gene, CDR1 is SQVTM and CDR2 is ANQGSEA. Here the CDR3 reads CSVERTGSYNEQFF. The DNA for the CDR3 is TGCAGCGTTGAGCGGACAGGCTCCTACAATGAGCAGTTCTTC.

This clonotype was seen at least ten times. V usage is TRBV20-1 and J usage is TRBJ2-3; perhaps TRBD2 as D (5 bases). CDR3 length: 18 residues. CDR1 is DFQATT and CDR2 is SNEGSKA in the germline V gene (reference sequence). V was trimmed by 6 bases and J by 8 bases, leaving 33 bases between them. CDR3 DNA sequence: TGCAGTGCCCGATCCCGTCCATCTAGCTTATCACAGAAGGGTACGCAGTATTTT. It yields the protein CSARSRPSSLSQKGTQYF.

V gene TRBV20-1 combines with J gene TRBJ2-5, with 9 bases that match TRBD2. Germline V gene sequence: CDR1 DFQATT, CDR2 SNEGSKA (reference sequence). The CDR3 consists of 15 residues. After removal of 3 bases from V and 3 bases from J, the junction contained 8 bases not matched to a gene. CDR3 amino acids: CSARRPGLAKETQYF. DNA for the CDR3: TGCAGTGCTAGGAGGCCCGGACTAGCGAAAGAGACCCAGTACTTC.

Many counts were recorded for this clonotype. The gene calls are TRBV29-1 and TRBJ2-1, with a weak D call TRBD2 (7 bases). This CDR3 is 13 amino acids long. In germline, CDR1 is SQVTM, CDR2 ANQGSEA. V was clipped by 7 bases and J by 2 bases, with 12 bases between them. CDR3 nucleotides: TGCAGCGCTCAGGGGACTACCTACAATGAGCAGTTCTTC. It specifies CSAQGTTYNEQFF.

This clonotype was counted between two and nine times. The CDR3 DNA follows: TGTGCCAGCTCACCAAGGTTGGCCGCCTCTGGGGCCAACGTCCTGACTTTC. Translated: CASSPRLAASGANVLTF. The chain links TRBV18 to TRBJ2-6; no reliable D call. V was trimmed by 2 bases and J by 0 bases, leaving 11 bases between them. Germline CDR1 reads KGHSH; CDR2 reads LQKENI. The CDR3 covers 17 residues.

This clonotype was seen at least ten times. The CDR3 protein is CSVPLGSSGSPLHF. In DNA form, the CDR3 reads TGCAGTGTCCCTTTGGGGTCCTCAGGTTCACCCCTCCACTTT. The gene calls are TRBV20-1 and TRBJ1-6, with D unclear. Trimming removed 7 bases at V and 9 bases at J, with 19 bases between. Germline assignment: CDR1 DFQATT and CDR2 SNEGSKA (reference sequence). The CDR3 totals 14 residues.

Ten or more counts support this clonotype. This chain uses TRBV7-2 with TRBJ1-5; D not resolved. The CDR3 has 13 amino acids. Trimming removed 2 bases at V and 7 bases at J, with 9 bases between. Germline V gives CDR1 SGHTA, CDR2 FQGNSA. This CDR3 is CASSLSWGQPQHF. The DNA of the CDR3 is TGTGCCAGCAGCTTATCATGGGGACAGCCCCAGCATTTT.

This clonotype was seen many times. In DNA form, the CDR3 reads TGTGCCAGCAGCCCCACCCCCGGGACAGGGAACACCGGGGAGCTGTTTTTT. It specifies CASSPTPGTGNTGELFF. This sequence joins TRBV3-1 and TRBJ2-2; TRBD1 agrees at 8 bases. Germline V gene data show CDR1 as LGHDT and CDR2 as YNNKEL (reference sequence). Unmatched junction bases numbered 8, after V lost 4 bases and J lost 1 base. This CDR3 contains 17 residues.